This passage covers 7 T cell receptor beta chains from one sample sequenced in a study of T cells after yellow fever vaccination. TCRdb reprocessed the 5' RACE reads via MiXCR and lists one record per CDR3 protein. Found here are 40,000 to 50,000 distinct CDR3 sequences, about 7% of them singletons; the top ten hold over 12%. This specimen consisted of CD8+ T cells not binding an NS4B(214-222) dextramer, sorted from PBMCs, obtained 45 days after the yellow fever booster vaccination. The source is a man aged 25-45 years who received the YFV17D yellow fever vaccine.

This clonotype was counted many times. V is TRBV27 and J is TRBJ1-3, with D maybe TRBD1 (6 bases). Germline CDR1 and CDR2: MNHEY and SMNVEV (reference sequence). The V end lost 6 bases, the J end lost 0 bases, and 18 bases lay between the germline ends. CDR3 length: 17 residues. The CDR3 reads CASSPGGLGLSGNTIYF. CDR3 sequence (DNA): TGTGCCAGCAGCCCTGGGGGGCTGGGTCTCTCTGGAAACACCATATATTTT.

This clonotype was found many times. The V and J genes are TRBV12-3 or TRBV12-4 and TRBJ1-4; 8 bases are a match to TRBD1. The junction had 15 bases not matched to a gene; V was cut back by 3 bases and J by 6 bases. The CDR3 is made up of 18 amino acids. The CDR3 DNA follows: TGTGCCAGCAGTTTGAAAGATTTTATTCGGACAGGGTATGAAAAACTGTTTTTT. Translation gives CASSLKDFIRTGYEKLFF.

This clonotype was counted ten times or more. J is TRBJ2-3 and V is TRBV6-1; 9 bases agree with TRBD2. The germline V gene has CDR1 MNHNS and CDR2 SASEGT. V dropped 0 bases and J dropped 3; count of bases not matched to a gene: 13. CDR3 size: 19 residues. CDR3 region: CASSEAGIAGVKETDTQYF. The CDR3 nucleotides read TGTGCCAGCAGTGAAGCGGGGATAGCGGGAGTGAAGGAGACAGATACGCAGTATTTT.

This clonotype was counted ten times or more. The rearrangement joins TRBV9 to TRBJ1-5, with TRBD1 as a possible D gene (5 bases). The germline V gene encodes CDR1 SGDLS and CDR2 YYNGEE. This CDR3 spans 14 amino acids. V shed 4 bases and J shed 7 bases, with 15 bases lying between them. The CDR3 here is CASSPWDLGQPQHF. The CDR3 DNA follows: TGTGCCAGCAGCCCTTGGGACTTGGGACAGCCCCAGCATTTT.

Remarks on this clonotype: A much larger clonotype is one base distant, so this may be a read error. This rearrangement joins TRBV6-5 to TRBJ2-7, with 7 bases that match TRBD1. Germline loops: CDR1 MNHEY, CDR2 SVGAGI. J lost 4 bases, V lost 5 bases, and 8 bases had no gene match. This CDR3 has 14 residues. The CDR3 is CASSLQGTPYEQYF. CDR3 sequence (DNA): TGTGCCAGCAGTCTACAGGGGACCCCATACGAGCAGTACTTC.

Many counts were recorded for this clonotype. The J gene is TRBJ2-5, the V gene TRBV27, with 11 bases aligning to TRBD2. The CDR3 sequence is 14 residues long. Germline V gene data show CDR1 as MNHEY and CDR2 as SMNVEV (reference sequence). V was clipped by 6 bases and J by 5 bases; unmatched bases: 5. CDR3 region: CASRRLAGRETQYF. The CDR3 bases are TGTGCCAGCAGAAGACTAGCGGGACGTGAGACCCAGTACTTC.

Comment on this clonotype: A much more abundant neighbour one base away suggests this may be a read error. This chain connects TRBV7-2 to TRBJ2-5; unclear D gene. Germline lookup yields CDR1 SGHTA and CDR2 FQGNSA. This CDR3 is 10 amino acids long. CDR3 sequence: CASSIDSPIF. The DNA of the CDR3 is TGTGCCAGCAGCATAGATAGCCCAATATTC.